This T cell receptor beta chain was sequenced during a study of T cells after yellow fever vaccination. Looking at the study overall: Fractions low in cell number were prepared with SMART-Seq v4 Ultra Low Input. Whole-study findings and limits: Some clonotypes, a small share, were shared between CD4 and CD8 compartments.

The 5'RACE template-switching step produced TCR cDNA and added a universal primer site and UMIs. TCRdb reprocessed the 5' RACE reads with MiXCR, giving one entry per CDR3 protein. The sample yields hundreds of thousands of distinct CDR3 sequences, around 20% seen once. This clonotype was seen a few times. The antigen is unknown. The CDR3 sequence is 14 residues long. Per germline, CDR1 SGHVS and CDR2 FNYEAQ. The germline V and J ends were trimmed by 5 bases and 3 bases, with 10 bases remaining between them. The sample consisted of PBMCs, taken before the yellow fever booster vaccination. The clonotype comes from a man younger than 35 who received the YFV17D yellow fever vaccine. The rearrangement joins TRBV7-6 to TRBJ2-2; D is uncertain. Here the CDR3 reads CASSRKEYTGELFF. CDR3 in DNA: TGTGCCAGCAGCCGTAAAGAATACACCGGGGAGCTGTTTTTT.